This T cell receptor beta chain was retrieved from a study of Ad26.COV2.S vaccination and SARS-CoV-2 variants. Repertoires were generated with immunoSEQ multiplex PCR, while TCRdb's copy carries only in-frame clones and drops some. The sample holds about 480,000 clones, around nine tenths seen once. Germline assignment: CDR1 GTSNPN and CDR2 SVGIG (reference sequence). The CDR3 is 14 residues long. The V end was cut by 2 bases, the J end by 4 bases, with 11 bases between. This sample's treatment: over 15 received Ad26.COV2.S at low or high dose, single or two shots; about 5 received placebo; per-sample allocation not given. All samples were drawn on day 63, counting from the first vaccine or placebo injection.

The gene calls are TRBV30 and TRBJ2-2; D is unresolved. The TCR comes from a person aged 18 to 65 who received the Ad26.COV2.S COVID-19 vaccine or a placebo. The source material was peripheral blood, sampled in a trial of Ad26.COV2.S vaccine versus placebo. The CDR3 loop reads CAWSLVTGTGELFF. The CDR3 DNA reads TGTGCCTGGAGTTTGGTGACGGGCACCGGGGAGCTGTTTTTT.